These T cell receptor beta chains were read from a single sample in a study of identical twins. TCRdb reanalysed the 5' RACE reads using MiXCR and keeps one entry per CDR3 protein. The sample has about 340,000 distinct CDR3 sequences, around 9.7% seen once; the top ten hold about 8.1%. The source material was naive T cells sorted from blood. These receptors were obtained from a woman aged 45-65 years in good health. The CDR3 runs from the conserved cysteine through the conserved F or W.

J gene: TRBJ2-5; V gene: TRBV6-5; CDR3 protein: CASRSVTGTKETQYF
J gene: TRBJ2-1; V gene: TRBV7-8; CDR3 protein: CASSSMGLSYNEQFF
J gene: TRBJ2-1; V gene: TRBV12-3/TRBV12-4; CDR3 protein: CASSLAKRLGEQFF
J gene: TRBJ2-5; V gene: TRBV29-1; CDR3 protein: CSVEVGLQETQYF
J gene: TRBJ2-3; V gene: TRBV20-1; CDR3 protein: CSARAESRGYPITDTQYF
J gene: TRBJ2-1; V gene: TRBV12-3/TRBV12-4; CDR3 protein: CASSPGGPFAEQFF
J gene: TRBJ2-1; V gene: TRBV4-2; CDR3 protein: CASSQGELAGYNEQFF
J gene: TRBJ2-2; V gene: TRBV24-1; CDR3 protein: CATKEAANTGELFF
J gene: TRBJ1-2; V gene: TRBV14; CDR3 protein: CASSQGGAQGYTF
J gene: TRBJ2-6; V gene: TRBV30; CDR3 protein: CAWSARANVLTF
J gene: TRBJ2-7; V gene: TRBV3-1; CDR3 protein: CASSPFWDSYEQYF
J gene: TRBJ1-1; V gene: TRBV3-1; CDR3 protein: CASSQDSSNTEAFF
J gene: TRBJ1-1; V gene: TRBV11-2; CDR3 protein: CASSLMRNTEAFF
J gene: TRBJ2-6; V gene: TRBV7-7; CDR3 protein: CASSSGTGANVLTF
J gene: TRBJ2-2; V gene: TRBV12-5; CDR3 protein: CASGTPGGKAGELFF
J gene: TRBJ2-1; V gene: TRBV5-1; CDR3 protein: CASSLARRDEQFF
J gene: TRBJ2-2; V gene: TRBV12-3/TRBV12-4; CDR3 protein: CASTLPRQGARTTDTGELFF
J gene: TRBJ1-6; V gene: TRBV4-1; CDR3 protein: CASSQDSVSVSPLHF
J gene: TRBJ1-1; V gene: TRBV12-3/TRBV12-4; CDR3 protein: CASSSRVSVNTEAFF
J gene: TRBJ2-5; V gene: TRBV20-1; CDR3 protein: CSAKGELLETQYF
J gene: TRBJ2-5; V gene: TRBV6-1; CDR3 protein: CASTRGLAGGQETQYF
J gene: TRBJ1-1; V gene: TRBV6-5; CDR3 protein: CASSYSNGNTEAFF
J gene: TRBJ1-6; V gene: TRBV12-3/TRBV12-4; CDR3 protein: CASSLAQNSQEHF